These T cell receptor beta chains were read from a single sample in a study of blood T cell repertoires in COVID-19. Clones were read by immunoSEQ multiplex PCR, and TCRdb kept only the in-frame ones, dropping some. This sample yields roughly 270,000 clones, of which 85% are seen a single time; 2% to 3% belongs to the top ten. The specimen sequenced was PBMCs or T cells enriched from blood (not recorded which). The receptors were gathered from a woman aged 45-65 years who had recovered from COVID-19. The CDR3 runs from the conserved cysteine through the conserved F or W. D genes are given only for firm matches. Clone size is not always given. Where it is, it says once, few, many or a class for expanded clones.

clone size	V gene	D gene	J gene	CDR3 DNA	CDR3 protein
-	TRBV28	-	TRBJ1-1	TGTGCCAGCAGTTCCCAAGGGGTGAGAGCTTTCTTT	CASSSQGVRAFF
-	TRBV19	-	TRBJ1-4	TGTGCCAGTAGTGCAGACAGAAAAACTAATGAAAAACTGTTTTTT	CASSADRKTNEKLFF
-	TRBV5-1	TRBD1	TRBJ1-1	TGCGCCAGCAGCCCGGGACAGGGTAGGACCACTGAAGCTTTCTTT	CASSPGQGRTTEAFF
-	TRBV7-9	-	TRBJ1-5	TGTGCCAGCAGCTTCGGGATAGATCAGCCCCAGCATTTT	CASSFGIDQPQHF
-	TRBV10-1	-	TRBJ1-5	TGCGCCAGCAGTGAAAACGGTCAGCCCCAGCATTTT	CASSENGQPQHF
-	TRBV6-5	-	TRBJ2-2	TGTGTGGTCAAGAGGGAGGCCGACACCGGGGAGCTGTTTTTT	CVVKREADTGELFF
-	TRBV4-2	-	TRBJ2-7	TGTGCCAGCAGCCAAGAGGAGCAGAGCCGCTACGAGCAGTACTTC	CASSQEEQSRYEQYF
once	TRBV9	-	TRBJ1-1	TGTGCCAGCAGCACGCGGACAGAGAACACTGAAGCTTTCTTT	CASSTRTENTEAFF
-	TRBV13	TRBD1	TRBJ2-7	TGTGCCAGCAGCTTACGGGACAGGGCCTACGAGCAGTACTTC	CASSLRDRAYEQYF
-	TRBV3-1/TRBV3-2	-	TRBJ2-3	TGTGCCAGCAGCCAAGATAGGGGGGGCAAGCGGTACACAGATACGCAGTATTTT	CASSQDRGGKRYTDTQYF
-	TRBV7-9	-	TRBJ1-1	TGTGCCAGCAGCTTAGCGGTGGACAGTGGTTGGACTTTCTTT	CASSLAVDSGWTFF
-	TRBV18	-	TRBJ2-3	TGTGCCAGCTCCCAAAGGACAGCAACGAGCACAGATACGCAGTATTTT	CASSQRTATSTDTQYF
-	TRBV5-4	-	TRBJ2-1	TGTGCCAGCAGCCCCGACAGTCACCTCTACAATGAGCAGTTCTTC	CASSPDSHLYNEQFF
-	TRBV5-5	TRBD1	TRBJ1-2	TGTGCCAGCAGCGACGGACAGGGGCATTTCTATGGCTACACCTTC	CASSDGQGHFYGYTF
-	TRBV20-1	TRBD1	TRBJ2-1	TGCAGTGCACGGCACTGGGACAGGTTATTCTTC	CSARHWDRLFF
-	TRBV6-4	-	TRBJ2-5	TGTGCCCTTGAGACCCAGTACTTC	CALETQYF
-	TRBV19	-	TRBJ1-2	TGTGCCAGTAGGTACCGGGGAGTCGACTATGGCTACACCTTC	CASRYRGVDYGYTF
-	TRBV7-8	TRBD1	TRBJ1-1	TGTGCCAGCAGCTCTTACGCATTCACAGGGGGGAACACTGAAGCTTTCTTT	CASSSYAFTGGNTEAFF
once	TRBV6-5	TRBD2	TRBJ2-3	TGTGCCAGCAGTCGGACTAGCGGGGTTGTCGATACGCAGTATTTT	CASSRTSGVVDTQYF
-	TRBV30	-	TRBJ1-1	TGTGCCTGGAAGATTCAGGAAAAACATGAAGCTTTCTTT	CAWKIQEKHEAFF
-	TRBV5-8	-	TRBJ2-3	TGTGCCAGCAGCTTGTTAACGGGGTTCACAGATACGCAGTATTTT	CASSLLTGFTDTQYF
-	TRBV19	TRBD1	TRBJ1-1	TGTGCCAGTTCCCCACAGGGGGGCAGCACTGAAGCTTTCTTT	CASSPQGGSTEAFF
-	TRBV5-4	-	TRBJ1-2	TGTGCCAGCAGCTCGCCCGCCTATGGCTATGGCTACACCTTC	CASSSPAYGYGYTF
-	TRBV14	-	TRBJ1-6	TGTGCCAGCAGCCCGGGTTATAATTCACCCCTCCACTTT	CASSPGYNSPLHF
-	TRBV14	-	TRBJ2-2	TGTGCCAGCAGCCAAGTTTACGGGGAGCTGTTTTTT	CASSQVYGELFF
-	TRBV19	-	TRBJ1-1	TGTGCCAGTAGTATAGGTTTAGATGAAGCTTTCTTT	CASSIGLDEAFF
-	TRBV7-2	TRBD1	TRBJ2-7	TGTGCCAGCAGCCTTACAGGGGGAGTATACGAGCAGTACTTC	CASSLTGGVYEQYF
-	TRBV7-6	TRBD1	TRBJ2-2	TGTGCCAGCAGCTCCGGACAGGCTTACACCGGGGAGCTGTTTTTT	CASSSGQAYTGELFF
once	TRBV28	TRBD1	TRBJ1-1	TGTGCCAGCAGTCCCAGGACAGGGGGCAGGAACACTGAAGCTTTCTTT	CASSPRTGGRNTEAFF
-	TRBV6-2/TRBV6-3	TRBD2	TRBJ2-2	TGTGCCAGCAGTTACGTAGAAATTAGCGGGATCACCGGGGAGCTGTTTTTT	CASSYVEISGITGELFF
-	TRBV30	-	TRBJ2-1	TGTGCCTGGAGTACGGTAGGGGGAAGAGCCTACAATGAGCAGTTCTTC	CAWSTVGGRAYNEQFF
-	TRBV27	-	TRBJ1-1	TGTGCCAGCAGTATGCGTACAGGGCTGGGGGACACTGAAGCTTTCTTT	CASSMRTGLGDTEAFF
-	TRBV23-1	-	TRBJ1-1	TGCGCCAGCAGTCAACCCCTCCCGGACAGCCGAGGGACTGAAGCTTTCTTT	CASSQPLPDSRGTEAFF
-	TRBV5-1	TRBD1	TRBJ1-1	TGCGCCAGCAGCTTAAACAGGGGGGCTGAAGCTTTCTTT	CASSLNRGAEAFF
-	TRBV12-3/TRBV12-4	-	TRBJ1-1	TGTGCCAGCAGTTTTGGCTCCCGGGGGGAAGCTTTCTTT	CASSFGSRGEAFF
-	TRBV30	TRBD1	TRBJ1-6	TGTGCCTGGGGAACCGGGACAGGCGGTCGACCCCTCCACTTT	CAWGTGTGGRPLHF
-	TRBV5-8	TRBD1	TRBJ2-3	TGTGCCAGCGGGAGGTTAGCAGGGGGCCGGACAGATACGCAGTATTTT	CASGRLAGGRTDTQYF
-	TRBV10-1	-	TRBJ1-5	TGCGCCAGCAGTGAGGCACAGGGAATGTCACTGAGCAATCAGCCCCAGCATTTT	CASSEAQGMSLSNQPQHF
-	TRBV3-1/TRBV3-2	-	TRBJ1-1	TGTGCCAGCAGCCGAACGGACACTGAAGCTTTCTTT	CASSRTDTEAFF
-	TRBV19	TRBD1	TRBJ1-3	TGTGCCAGTAGTAATAAGCCCACTGGGACAGTATCCCGAAACACCATATATTTT	CASSNKPTGTVSRNTIYF
-	TRBV3-1/TRBV3-2	TRBD2	TRBJ2-5	TGTGCCAGCAGCCAAGACCCTCGGGGGGGCCAAGAGACCCAGTACTTC	CASSQDPRGGQETQYF
-	TRBV30	TRBD1	TRBJ1-2	TGTGCCTGGGACACAGGGGTTGGCTATGGCTACACCTTC	CAWDTGVGYGYTF
-	TRBV6-5	-	TRBJ2-7	TGTGCCAGCAGTTACAGCCAGGCGAGCTCCTACGAGCAGTACTTC	CASSYSQASSYEQYF
-	TRBV10-3	-	TRBJ2-5	TGTGCCATCAGTGAGTTATTAGAGACCCAGTACTTC	CAISELLETQYF
once	TRBV30	TRBD1	TRBJ2-7	TGTGCCTGGCAGGGGGCCTACGAGCAGTACTTC	CAWQGAYEQYF
-	TRBV19	-	TRBJ2-1	TGTGCCACCAGTAGTATTTTCAGGACTATAAACAATGAGCAGTTCTTC	CATSSIFRTINNEQFF
-	TRBV7-3	-	TRBJ2-7	TGTGCCAGCAGCTTAGCAGGGGCAGGAGAGCAGTACTTC	CASSLAGAGEQYF
-	TRBV2	-	TRBJ1-1	TGTGCCAGCAGTGGCGCGGGACCCACTGAAGCTTTCTTT	CASSGAGPTEAFF
few	TRBV6-1	-	TRBJ1-2	TGTGCCAGCAGTGACGGGAGAAACTATGGCTACACCTTC	CASSDGRNYGYTF
few	TRBV30	TRBD2	TRBJ2-1	TGTGCCTGGAGTGATCTCGGGGGGAGCTCCTACAATGAGCAGTTCTTC	CAWSDLGGSSYNEQFF
-	TRBV27	-	TRBJ2-7	TGTGCCAGCAGGCTCTATGACAGAGCCTACGAGCAGTACTTC	CASRLYDRAYEQYF
-	TRBV10-1	-	TRBJ1-3	TGCGCCAGCCAAGGGGCGTCGGGAAACACCATATATTTT	CASQGASGNTIYF
few	TRBV6-5	TRBD1	TRBJ1-5	TGTGCCAGCAGTAGGGACAGGGGTTCCTGGCAGCCCCAGCATTTT	CASSRDRGSWQPQHF
-	TRBV11-2	-	TRBJ2-1	TGTGCCAGCAGCCCCCGCCGGGTGGGCTACAATGAGCAGTTCTTC	CASSPRRVGYNEQFF
-	TRBV11-1	-	TRBJ1-1	TGTGCCAGCACTAAGTCGACAGCGCGAATGAACACTGAAGCTTTCTTT	CASTKSTARMNTEAFF
-	TRBV5-4	-	TRBJ1-2	TGTGCCAGCAGCCTGGGGGCCAGCCTTAACTATGGCTACACCTTC	CASSLGASLNYGYTF
-	TRBV12-3/TRBV12-4	TRBD1	TRBJ1-6	TGTGCCAGCAGCCGGGACAGGTCATCACCCCTCCACTTT	CASSRDRSSPLHF
-	TRBV2	TRBD1	TRBJ1-6	TGTGCCAGTAGGACAGGGAGCTCCTATAATTCACCCCTCCACTTT	CASRTGSSYNSPLHF